These T cell receptor beta chains were read from a single sample in a study of blood T cell repertoires in COVID-19. Clones were sequenced by immunoSEQ multiplex PCR, and TCRdb holds only the in-frame ones, with some missing. Among about 260,000 clones listed, 70% to 85% were seen once. Sequencing used peripheral blood. The receptors here all came from a woman older than 75 with acute or convalescent COVID-19. CDR3s include the opening cysteine and the closing phenylalanine or tryptophan. The D gene is left open where the match is weak. Rows give clone size only sometimes, using once, few, many, or a class for an expanded clone.

abundance,d_gene,j_gene,v_gene,len,CDR3aa,CDR3nt
.,.,TRBJ2-2,TRBV27,16,CASSFLLMGAGGELFF,TGTGCCAGCAGTTTTCTCTTAATGGGGGCGGGCGGGGAGCTGTTTTTT
.,.,TRBJ2-2,TRBV6-2/TRBV6-3,16,CASSSWTATNTGELFF,TGTGCCAGCAGCTCCTGGACTGCCACGAACACCGGGGAGCTGTTTTTT
.,.,TRBJ2-7,TRBV7-2,13,CASSQGQVYEQYF,TGTGCCAGCAGCCAGGGGCAGGTGTACGAGCAGTACTTC
.,.,TRBJ2-1,TRBV2,14,CAGKTGTVTIEQFF,TGTGCCGGAAAAACCGGGACTGTGACAATTGAGCAGTTCTTC
few,TRBD2,TRBJ2-3,TRBV24-1,18,CATSDSQSLAGGTDTQYF,TGTGCCACCAGTGACAGCCAAAGTCTAGCGGGAGGCACAGATACGCAGTATTTT
.,.,TRBJ2-7,TRBV19,14,CASSGRTGRDEQYF,TGTGCCAGTAGTGGAAGGACAGGGAGGGACGAGCAGTACTTC
.,TRBD2,TRBJ2-1,TRBV7-2,16,CASSLALAGFEGEQFF,TGTGCCAGCAGCTTAGCGCTAGCGGGATTTGAGGGTGAGCAGTTCTTC
.,TRBD1,TRBJ1-2,TRBV7-2,14,CASSASTGLYGYTF,TGTGCCAGCAGCGCCTCGACAGGGTTATATGGCTACACCTTC
.,.,TRBJ2-1,TRBV10-2,15,CASRKGEGGYNEQFF,TGCGCCAGCAGGAAGGGGGAGGGGGGCTACAATGAGCAGTTCTTC
.,.,TRBJ1-2,TRBV4-2,15,CASSQEQGTNYGYTF,TGTGCCAGCAGCCAAGAACAGGGAACCAACTATGGCTACACCTTC
.,TRBD2,TRBJ2-3,TRBV24-1,16,CATSDPWREGTDTQYF,TGTGCCACCAGTGACCCTTGGCGGGAGGGCACAGATACGCAGTATTTT
.,TRBD1,TRBJ1-2,TRBV5-4,13,CASSSDRGYGYTF,TGTGCCAGCAGCTCCGACAGGGGCTATGGCTACACCTTC
.,.,TRBJ1-3,TRBV7-8,15,CASSLGGRRRNTIYF,TGTGCCAGCAGCTTAGGAGGCCGGCGTCGGAACACCATATATTTT
.,TRBD2,TRBJ2-3,TRBV9,13,CASSVLTSGTQYF,TGTGCCAGCAGCGTTCTGACTAGCGGTACGCAGTATTTT
.,.,TRBJ1-2,TRBV6-5,13,CASRADSNYGYTF,TGTGCCAGCAGGGCCGACAGCAACTATGGCTACACCTTC
.,TRBD2,TRBJ2-1,TRBV24-1,15,CATSDYSGGYNEQFF,TGTGCCACCAGTGATTATAGCGGGGGCTACAATGAGCAGTTCTTC
once,TRBD1,TRBJ2-7,TRBV5-4,16,CASSPTLTGNSYEQYF,TGTGCCAGCAGCCCGACTCTGACAGGGAACTCCTACGAGCAGTACTTC
.,.,TRBJ2-5,TRBV19,13,CASSMGPWETQYF,TGTGCCAGTAGTATGGGCCCGTGGGAGACCCAGTACTTC
.,.,TRBJ2-2,TRBV18,17,CASSPGRFLLNTGELFF,TGTGCCAGCTCACCTGGGAGGTTCCTTCTGAACACCGGGGAGCTGTTTTTT
few,.,TRBJ1-1,TRBV9,15,CASSVDVAENTEAFF,TGTGCCAGCAGCGTAGACGTGGCTGAGAACACTGAAGCTTTCTTT
.,.,TRBJ2-7,TRBV27,14,CASSLGGRGYEQYF,TGTGCCAGCAGTTTAGGGGGGAGAGGCTACGAGCAGTACTTC
.,TRBD1,TRBJ1-1,TRBV19,16,CASSPPGQGRLAEAFF,TGTGCCAGTAGTCCCCCGGGACAGGGAAGGCTCGCTGAAGCTTTCTTT
.,.,TRBJ1-2,TRBV6-2/TRBV6-3,14,CASSYSTVNYGYTF,TGTGCCAGCAGTTACTCGACAGTTAACTATGGCTACACCTTC
.,TRBD2,TRBJ2-7,TRBV7-3,17,CASSLRGSSGSLREQYF,TGTGCCAGCAGCTTAAGGGGCTCCAGCGGGAGCTTACGCGAGCAGTACTTC
once,.,TRBJ1-1,TRBV12-3/TRBV12-4,11,CASSYGTEAFF,TGTGCCAGCAGTTATGGGACAGAAGCTTTCTTT
.,.,TRBJ2-2,TRBV19,13,CASSNRNTGELFF,TGTGCCAGTAGTAACAGGAACACCGGGGAGCTGTTTTTT
.,.,TRBJ1-2,TRBV25-1,14,CASSDLDRGEGYTF,TGTGCCAGCAGTGACCTCGACCGCGGGGAAGGCTACACCTTC
.,.,TRBJ2-1,TRBV19,15,CASSIEVRNYNEQFF,TGTGCCAGTAGTATAGAGGTGCGAAACTACAATGAGCAGTTCTTC
.,.,TRBJ1-6,TRBV7-2,14,CASSLVQGNSPLHF,TGTGCCAGCAGCTTAGTCCAGGGGAATTCACCCCTCCACTTT
.,TRBD1,TRBJ2-2,TRBV20-1,14,CSASVRGLAGELFF,TGCAGTGCTAGTGTCAGGGGGCTTGCCGGGGAGCTGTTTTTT
.,.,TRBJ1-5,TRBV19,17,CASSIGGGRVSNQPQHF,TGTGCCAGTAGTATAGGTGGAGGTCGGGTTAGTAATCAGCCCCAGCATTTT
.,TRBD1,TRBJ2-7,TRBV29-1,14,CSVAAGGHSYEQYF,TGCAGCGTTGCCGCAGGGGGCCACTCCTACGAGCAGTACTTC
.,TRBD1,TRBJ1-4,TRBV7-8,14,CASSLAGTGEKLFF,TGTGCCAGCAGCTTAGCCGGGACAGGAGAAAAACTGTTTTTT
.,TRBD2,TRBJ2-1,TRBV4-1,13,CASGTTPANEQFF,TGCGCCTCAGGGACTACTCCCGCTAATGAGCAGTTCTTC
.,.,TRBJ2-2,TRBV23-1,18,CASDILAGQPTNTGELFF,TGCGCCAGCGATATCTTGGCGGGACAGCCCACGAACACCGGGGAGCTGTTTTTT
.,.,TRBJ2-7,TRBV6-6,14,CASSYGRPMGEQYF,TGTGCCAGCAGTTACGGGAGACCGATGGGCGAGCAGTACTTC
.,TRBD2,TRBJ2-7,TRBV7-9,16,CASSSGLAGVAYEQYF,TGTGCCAGCAGCTCCGGACTAGCGGGAGTGGCCTACGAGCAGTACTTC
.,.,TRBJ1-5,TRBV2,14,CASCPQGSNQPQHF,TGTGCCAGCTGCCCACAGGGAAGCAATCAGCCCCAGCATTTT
.,TRBD2,TRBJ2-1,TRBV3-1/TRBV3-2,16,CASSLQRGSSYNEQFF,TGTGCCAGCAGCCTCCAGCGGGGGAGCTCCTACAATGAGCAGTTCTTC
.,TRBD1,TRBJ1-1,TRBV28,14,CASTLPGTETEAFF,TGTGCCAGCACTCTTCCCGGGACAGAAACCGAAGCTTTCTTT
.,TRBD1,TRBJ2-5,TRBV7-9,17,CASSLERTGGSQETQYF,TGTGCCAGCAGCTTAGAACGGACAGGGGGTAGCCAAGAGACCCAGTACTTC
.,TRBD2,TRBJ2-1,TRBV9,16,CASSPQTSGVYNEQFF,TGTGCCAGCAGCCCTCAGACTAGCGGGGTTTACAATGAGCAGTTCTTC
.,.,TRBJ1-1,TRBV12-3/TRBV12-4,13,CASSFGANTEAFF,TGTGCCAGCAGTTTTGGAGCAAACACTGAAGCTTTCTTT
once,TRBD1,TRBJ2-1,TRBV5-4,15,CASSLEGGLGNEQFF,TGTGCCAGCAGCTTGGAAGGGGGCTTGGGGAATGAGCAGTTCTTC